The 14 T cell receptor beta chains below come from one sample, sequenced in a study of CXCR3-negative and CXCR3-positive naive CD8 T cells. Study-level points and caveats: CXCR3-positive naive cells carried more hydrophobic TRB CDR3s than CXCR3-negative ones.

Their antigens remain unidentified. The authors made the TRB cDNA libraries by 5' RACE using UMI labels. From the 5' RACE reads, TCRdb lists one entry per CDR3 protein and no DNA. Its clone listing holds some 85,000 distinct CDR3 sequences. The source material was naive CXCR3+ CD8+ T cells from blood. Subset here: CD45RO-CCR7+CD27+CD95- naive CD8+ T cells expressing CXCR3 (TNR3+). The source is a human donor in good health. Some clones in this sample may be carry-over from other donors' samples.

The chain recombines TRBV7-2 with TRBJ2-4; TCRdb indicates TRBD1, and absent DNA this call remains unverified. The CDR3 is made up of 14 amino acids. Germline V lookup: CDR1 SGHTA, CDR2 FQGNSA. CDR3 protein: CASSFQGWGNIQYF.

J is TRBJ1-4 and V is TRBV7-9. The germline V gene has CDR1 SEHNR and CDR2 FQNEAQ (reference sequence). This CDR3 has 13 amino acids. The CDR3 sequence is CASSPVGGEKLFF. Filled out from reference TRBV7-9 and TRBJ1-4, the complete variable domain reads DTGVSQNPRHKITKRGQNVTFRCDPISEHNRLYWYRQTLGQGPEFLTYFQNEAQLEKSRLLSDRFSAERPKGSFSTLEIQRTEQGDSAMYLCASSPVGGEKLFFGSGTQLSVL.

CDR3: CATNDRATYEQYF. The chain carries TRBV7-2 and TRBJ2-7; absent DNA, TCRdb's TRBD1 call cannot be checked. The CDR3 is made up of 13 amino acids. Germline CDR1 reads SGHTA; CDR2 reads FQGNSA.

V usage is TRBV6-2 or TRBV6-3 and J usage is TRBJ2-1; there is no DNA to check the TCRdb D call of TRBD2. The CDR3 spans 15 residues. The germline CDR1 and CDR2 sequences are MNHEY and SVGEGT. CDR3 residues: CASSRVAGEYNEQFF.

This chain uses TRBV9 with TRBJ2-7; TCRdb's D call, TRBD2, is unchecked because there is no DNA. Germline V CDR1 and CDR2: SGDLS, YYNGEE. This CDR3 comprises 16 residues. CDR3 region: CASSASRLAENYEQYF.

The chain links TRBV3-1 to TRBJ2-2; TCRdb picks TRBD2, but there is no DNA to check that call. Germline CDR1 LGHDT, CDR2 YNNKEL (reference sequence). The CDR3 loop spans 14 amino acids. This CDR3 reads CASSQVREAGELFF. Filled out from reference TRBV3-1 and TRBJ2-2, the complete variable domain reads DTAVSQTPKYLVTQMGNDKSIKCEQNLGHDTMYWYKQDSKKFLKIMFSYNNKELIINETVPNRFSPKSPDKAHLNLHINSLELGDSAVYFCASSQVREAGELFFGEGSRLTVL.

This chain joins TRBV12-3 or TRBV12-4 and TRBJ2-3; without DNA, the TCRdb call of TRBD1 cannot be checked. The CDR3 has 15 amino acids. The CDR3 loop reads CASSFPPGFMDTQYF.

The chain links TRBV19 to TRBJ2-1; as DNA is missing, the TRBD2 call by TCRdb cannot be tested. CDR1 LNHDA and CDR2 SQIVND come from the germline V gene (reference sequence). The CDR3 loop spans 15 amino acids. The CDR3 region is CASSNRLAGDDEQFF.

The chain combines TRBV6-1 with TRBJ2-7. The germline V gene has CDR1 MNHNS and CDR2 SASEGT. The CDR3 spans 12 residues. This CDR3 is CATLFLAYEQYF.

V gene TRBV21-1 combines with J gene TRBJ2-2. TRBV21-1 is described as a pseudogene. The length of the CDR3 is 16 residues. Here the CDR3 reads CASSQVGQASTGELFF.

This sequence joins TRBV7-9 and TRBJ1-1. Germline CDR1 is SEHNR and CDR2 is FQNEAQ (reference sequence). The CDR3 is 13 residues long. CDR3: CASSLPVNTEAFF.

The chain has TRBV10-3 and TRBJ2-1; TCRdb reports TRBD2, a call that lacks DNA to check it against. This CDR3 contains 15 residues. Looked up from germline, CDR1 is ENHRY and CDR2 is SYGVKD. The CDR3 is CAMGTSGGEYNEQFF.

The chain carries TRBV3-1 and TRBJ2-1; there is no DNA to check the TCRdb D call of TRBD1. The CDR3 extends over 17 amino acids. CDR1 is LGHDT and CDR2 is YNNKEL in the germline V gene (reference sequence). Here the CDR3 reads CASSHHIRETGFNEQLF.

The gene calls are TRBV7-3 and TRBJ1-1. The CDR3 is 15 residues long. Germline-derived CDR1 and CDR2 are SGHTA and FQGTGA. The CDR3 here is CASSLIPVTNTEAFF.